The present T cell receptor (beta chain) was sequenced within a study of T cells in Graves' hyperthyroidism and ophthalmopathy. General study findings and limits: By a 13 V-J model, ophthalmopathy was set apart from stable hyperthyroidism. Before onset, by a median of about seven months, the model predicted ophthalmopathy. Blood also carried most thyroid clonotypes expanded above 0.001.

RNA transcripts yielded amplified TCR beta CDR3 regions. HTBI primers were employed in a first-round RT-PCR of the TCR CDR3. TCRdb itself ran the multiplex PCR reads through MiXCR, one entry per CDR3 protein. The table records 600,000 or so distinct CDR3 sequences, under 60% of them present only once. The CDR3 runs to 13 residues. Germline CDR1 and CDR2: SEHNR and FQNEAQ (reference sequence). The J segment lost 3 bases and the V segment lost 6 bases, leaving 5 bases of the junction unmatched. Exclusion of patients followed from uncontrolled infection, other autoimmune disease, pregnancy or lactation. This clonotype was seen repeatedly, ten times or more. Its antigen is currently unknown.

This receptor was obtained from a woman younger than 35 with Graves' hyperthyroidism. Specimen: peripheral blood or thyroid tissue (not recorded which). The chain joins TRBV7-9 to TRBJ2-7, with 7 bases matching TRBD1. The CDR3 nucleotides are TGTGCCAGCAGTTATGGACAGGTCTACGAGCAGTACTTC. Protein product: CASSYGQVYEQYF.